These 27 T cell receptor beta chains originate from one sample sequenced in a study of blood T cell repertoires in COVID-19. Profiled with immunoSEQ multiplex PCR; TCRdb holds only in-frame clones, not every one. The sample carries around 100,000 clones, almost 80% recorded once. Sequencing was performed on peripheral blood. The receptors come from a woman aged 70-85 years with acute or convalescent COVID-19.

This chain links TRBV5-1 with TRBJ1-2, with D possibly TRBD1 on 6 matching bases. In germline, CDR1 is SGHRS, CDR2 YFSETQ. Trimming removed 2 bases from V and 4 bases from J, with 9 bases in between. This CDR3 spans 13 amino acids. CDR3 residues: CASSLGQSYGYTF. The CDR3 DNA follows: TGCGCCAGCAGCTTAGGACAGTCCTATGGCTACACCTTC.

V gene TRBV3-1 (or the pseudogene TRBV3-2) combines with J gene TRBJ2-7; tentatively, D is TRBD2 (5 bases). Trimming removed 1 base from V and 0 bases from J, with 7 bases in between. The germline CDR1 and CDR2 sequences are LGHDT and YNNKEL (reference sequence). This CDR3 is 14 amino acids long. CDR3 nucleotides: TGTGCCAGCAGCCAAGCGGGAAGCTCCTACGAGCAGTACTTC. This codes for CASSQAGSSYEQYF.

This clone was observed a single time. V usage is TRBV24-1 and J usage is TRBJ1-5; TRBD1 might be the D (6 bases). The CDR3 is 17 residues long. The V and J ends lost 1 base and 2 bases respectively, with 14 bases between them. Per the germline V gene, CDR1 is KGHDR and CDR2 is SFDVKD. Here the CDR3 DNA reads TGTGCCACCAGTGATTTTCAGGGGATAGAGGGCAATCAGCCCCAGCATTTT. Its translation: CATSDFQGIEGNQPQHF.

The CDR3 DNA follows: TGCGCCAGCAGCTGGAACAGGGATGCTGAGCAGTTCTTC. It encodes CASSWNRDAEQFF. The chain combines TRBV5-1 with TRBJ2-1; D may be TRBD1 (6 bases). The germline V and J ends were trimmed by 3 bases and 9 bases, with 13 bases remaining between them. The CDR3 spans 13 residues. Germline CDR1 SGHRS, CDR2 YFSETQ.

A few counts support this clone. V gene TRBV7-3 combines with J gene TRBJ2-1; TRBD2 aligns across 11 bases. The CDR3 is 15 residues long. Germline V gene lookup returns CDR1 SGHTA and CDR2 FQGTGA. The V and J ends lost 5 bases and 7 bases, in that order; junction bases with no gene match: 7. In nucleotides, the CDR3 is TGTGCCAGCAGCGTTAGCGGGGGGGCCCGGAATGAGCAGTTCTTC. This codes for CASSVSGGARNEQFF.

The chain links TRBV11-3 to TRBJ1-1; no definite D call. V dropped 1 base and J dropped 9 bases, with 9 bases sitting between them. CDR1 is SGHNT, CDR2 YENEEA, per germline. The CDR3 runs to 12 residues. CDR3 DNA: TGTGCCAGCAGCTTAGGCTCAGGTAAAGCTTTCTTT. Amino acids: CASSLGSGKAFF. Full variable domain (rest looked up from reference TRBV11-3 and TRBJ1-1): EAGVVQSPRYKIIEKKQPVAFWCNPISGHNTLYWYLQNLGQGPELLIRYENEEAVDDSQLPKDRFSAERLKGVDSTLKIQPAELGDSAVYLCASSLGSGKAFFGQGTRLTVV.

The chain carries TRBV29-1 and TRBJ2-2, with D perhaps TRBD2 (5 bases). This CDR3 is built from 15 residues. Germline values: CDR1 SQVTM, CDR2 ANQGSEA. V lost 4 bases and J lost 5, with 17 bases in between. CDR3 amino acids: CSVVGLATGTGELFF. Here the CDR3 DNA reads TGCAGCGTTGTAGGGCTGGCTACGGGAACCGGGGAGCTGTTTTTT.

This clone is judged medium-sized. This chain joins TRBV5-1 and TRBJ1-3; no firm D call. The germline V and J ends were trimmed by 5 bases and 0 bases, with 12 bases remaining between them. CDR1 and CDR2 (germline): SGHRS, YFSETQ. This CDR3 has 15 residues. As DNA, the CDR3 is TGCGCCAGCAGGAGGGAGGCGCCCTCTGGAAACACCATATATTTT. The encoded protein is CASRREAPSGNTIYF.

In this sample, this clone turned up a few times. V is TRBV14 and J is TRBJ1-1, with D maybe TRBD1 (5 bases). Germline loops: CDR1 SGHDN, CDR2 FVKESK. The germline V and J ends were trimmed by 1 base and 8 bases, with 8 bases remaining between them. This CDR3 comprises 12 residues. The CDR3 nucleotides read TGTGCCAGCAGCCAAGTCAGGGCGGAAGCTTTCTTT. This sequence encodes CASSQVRAEAFF. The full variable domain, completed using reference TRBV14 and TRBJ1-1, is EAGVTQFPSHSVIEKGQTVTLRCDPISGHDNLYWYRRVMGKEIKFLLHFVKESKQDESGMPNNRFLAERTGGTYSTLKVQPAELEDSGVYFCASSQVRAEAFFGQGTRLTVV.

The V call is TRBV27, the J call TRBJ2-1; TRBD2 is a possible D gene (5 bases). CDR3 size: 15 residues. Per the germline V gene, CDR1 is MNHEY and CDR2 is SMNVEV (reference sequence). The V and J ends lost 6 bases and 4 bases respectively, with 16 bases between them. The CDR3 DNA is TGTGCCAGCAGAAAACTAGGCTCGGGATACAATGAGCAGTTCTTC. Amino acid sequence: CASRKLGSGYNEQFF.

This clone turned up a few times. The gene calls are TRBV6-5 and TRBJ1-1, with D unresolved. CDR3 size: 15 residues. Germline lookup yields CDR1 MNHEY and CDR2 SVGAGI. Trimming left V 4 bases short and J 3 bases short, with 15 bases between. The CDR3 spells CASSSVNLRDTEAFF. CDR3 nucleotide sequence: TGTGCCAGCAGTTCAGTCAACCTCCGTGACACTGAAGCTTTCTTT.

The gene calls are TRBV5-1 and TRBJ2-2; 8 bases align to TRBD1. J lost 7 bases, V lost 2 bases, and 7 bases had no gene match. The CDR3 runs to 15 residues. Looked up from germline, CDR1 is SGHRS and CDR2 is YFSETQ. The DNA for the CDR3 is TGCGCCAGCAGCTTATTGCAGGGGGCGGACGGGGAGCTGTTTTTT. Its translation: CASSLLQGADGELFF.

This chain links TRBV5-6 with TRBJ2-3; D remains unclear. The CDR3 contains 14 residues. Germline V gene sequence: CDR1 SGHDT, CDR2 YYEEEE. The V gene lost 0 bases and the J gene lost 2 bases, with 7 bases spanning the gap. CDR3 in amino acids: CASSLGVFTDTQYF. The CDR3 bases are TGTGCCAGCAGCTTGGGTGTCTTCACAGATACGCAGTATTTT. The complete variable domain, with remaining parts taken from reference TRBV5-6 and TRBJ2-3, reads DAGVTQSPTHLIKTRGQQVTLRCSPKSGHDTVSWYQQALGQGPQFIFQYYEEEERQRGNFPDRFSGHQFPNYSSELNVNALLLGDSALYLCASSLGVFTDTQYFGPGTRLTVL.

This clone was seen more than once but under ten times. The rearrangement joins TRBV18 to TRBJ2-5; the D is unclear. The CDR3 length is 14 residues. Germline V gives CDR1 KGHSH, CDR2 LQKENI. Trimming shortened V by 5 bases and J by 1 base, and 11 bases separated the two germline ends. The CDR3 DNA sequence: TGTGCCAGCTCAGCAAGAACAGTCCAAGAGACCCAGTACTTC. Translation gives CASSARTVQETQYF. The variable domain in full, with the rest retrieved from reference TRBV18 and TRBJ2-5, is NAGVMQNPRHLVRRRGQEARLRCSPMKGHSHVYWYRQLPEEGLKFMVYLQKENIIDESGMPKERFSAEFPKEGPSILRIQQVVRGDSAAYFCASSARTVQETQYFGPGTRLLVL.

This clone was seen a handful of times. The CDR3 is CSASEGQALGEQYV. CDR3 coding DNA: TGCAGTGCTAGTGAGGGACAGGCCCTAGGGGAGCAGTACGTC. The rearrangement uses TRBV20-1 and TRBJ2-7; 8 positions agree with TRBD1. After removal of 3 bases from V and 7 bases from J, the junction contained 11 bases not matched to a gene. The CDR3 loop spans 14 amino acids. The V gene's germline CDR1 is DFQATT and CDR2 SNEGSKA (reference sequence).

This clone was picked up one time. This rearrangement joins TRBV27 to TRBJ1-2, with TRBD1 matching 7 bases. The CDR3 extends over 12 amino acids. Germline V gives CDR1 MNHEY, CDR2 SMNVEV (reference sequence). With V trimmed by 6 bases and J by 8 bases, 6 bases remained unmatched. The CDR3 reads CASRRDSGGYTF. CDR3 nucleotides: TGTGCCAGCAGGCGGGACAGCGGCGGCTACACCTTC.

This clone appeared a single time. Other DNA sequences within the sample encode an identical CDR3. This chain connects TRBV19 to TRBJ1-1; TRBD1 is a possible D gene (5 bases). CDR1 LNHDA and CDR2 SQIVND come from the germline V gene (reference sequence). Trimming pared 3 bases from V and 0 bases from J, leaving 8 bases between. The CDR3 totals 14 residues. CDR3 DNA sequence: TGTGCCAGTAGTATTAAGGGGATGAACACTGAAGCTTTCTTT. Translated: CASSIKGMNTEAFF. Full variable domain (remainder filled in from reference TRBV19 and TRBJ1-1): DGGITQSPKYLFRKEGQNVTLSCEQNLNHDAMYWYRQDPGQGLRLIYYSQIVNDFQKGDIAEGYSVSREKKESFPLTVTSAQKNPTAFYLCASSIKGMNTEAFFGQGTRLTVV.

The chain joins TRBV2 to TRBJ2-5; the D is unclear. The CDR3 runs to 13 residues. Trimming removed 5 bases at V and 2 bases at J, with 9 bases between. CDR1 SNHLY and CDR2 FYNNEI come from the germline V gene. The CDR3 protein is CASSKSEQETQYF. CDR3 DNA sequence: TGTGCCAGCAGTAAAAGCGAGCAAGAGACCCAGTACTTC.

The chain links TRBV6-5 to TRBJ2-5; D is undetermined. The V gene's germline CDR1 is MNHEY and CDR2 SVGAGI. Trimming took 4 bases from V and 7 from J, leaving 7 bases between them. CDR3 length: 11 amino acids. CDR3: CASSFVGTQYF. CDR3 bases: TGTGCCAGCAGTTTCGTCGGGACCCAGTACTTC.

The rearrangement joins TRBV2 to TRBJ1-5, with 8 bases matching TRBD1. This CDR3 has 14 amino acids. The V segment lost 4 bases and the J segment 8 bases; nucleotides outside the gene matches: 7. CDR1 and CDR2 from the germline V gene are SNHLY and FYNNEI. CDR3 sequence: CASSADRGIEPQHF. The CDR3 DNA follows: TGTGCCAGCAGTGCAGACAGGGGAATTGAGCCCCAGCATTTT.

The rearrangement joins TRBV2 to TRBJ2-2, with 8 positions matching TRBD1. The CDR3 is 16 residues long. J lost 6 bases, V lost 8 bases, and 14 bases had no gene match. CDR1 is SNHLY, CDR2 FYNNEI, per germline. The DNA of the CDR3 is TGTGCCAGCCAGGGGGCAGGACAGCTCATGGCCGGGGAGCTGTTTTTT. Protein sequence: CASQGAGQLMAGELFF. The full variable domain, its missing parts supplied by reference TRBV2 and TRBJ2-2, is EPEVTQTPSHQVTQMGQEVILRCVPISNHLYFYWYRQILGQKVEFLVSFYNNEISEKSEIFDDQFSVERPDGSNFTLKIRSTKLEDSAMYFCASQGAGQLMAGELFFGEGSRLTVL.

Written as DNA, the CDR3 is TGTGCCAGCACCTCGGCGGGGGCGGAAGGGGCCAACGTCCTGACTTTC. It translates to CASTSAGAEGANVLTF. V and J are TRBV28 and TRBJ2-6; perhaps TRBD2 as D (7 bases). This CDR3 is built from 16 residues. Germline CDR1 and CDR2: MDHEN and SYDVKM. V was cut by 7 bases and J by 4 bases, with 17 bases left in between.

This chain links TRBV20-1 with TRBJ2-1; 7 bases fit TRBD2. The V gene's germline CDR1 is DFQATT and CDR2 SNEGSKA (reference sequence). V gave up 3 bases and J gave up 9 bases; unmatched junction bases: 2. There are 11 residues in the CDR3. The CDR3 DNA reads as TGCAGTGCTAGTCCGGGAGGTGAGCAGTTCTTC. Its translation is CSASPGGEQFF.

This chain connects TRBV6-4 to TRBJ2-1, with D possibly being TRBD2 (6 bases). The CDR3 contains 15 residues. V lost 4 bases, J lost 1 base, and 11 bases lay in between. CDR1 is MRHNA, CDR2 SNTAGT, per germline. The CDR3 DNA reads TGTGCCAGCAGTGTAGGGCTAGCGTCCTACAATGAGCAGTTCTTC. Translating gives CASSVGLASYNEQFF.

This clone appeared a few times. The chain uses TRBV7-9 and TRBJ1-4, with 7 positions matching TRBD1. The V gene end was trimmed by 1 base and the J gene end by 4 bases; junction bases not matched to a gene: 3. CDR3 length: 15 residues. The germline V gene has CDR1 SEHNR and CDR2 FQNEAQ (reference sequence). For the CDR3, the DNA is TGTGCCAGCAGCTTAGACGGGACAGTTAATGAAAAACTGTTTTTT. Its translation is CASSLDGTVNEKLFF.

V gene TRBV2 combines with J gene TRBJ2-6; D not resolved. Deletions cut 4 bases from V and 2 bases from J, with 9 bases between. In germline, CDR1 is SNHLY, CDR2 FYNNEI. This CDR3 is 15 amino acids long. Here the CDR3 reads CASSGQRTGANVLTF. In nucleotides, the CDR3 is TGTGCCAGCAGTGGGCAAAGAACTGGGGCCAACGTCCTGACTTTC.

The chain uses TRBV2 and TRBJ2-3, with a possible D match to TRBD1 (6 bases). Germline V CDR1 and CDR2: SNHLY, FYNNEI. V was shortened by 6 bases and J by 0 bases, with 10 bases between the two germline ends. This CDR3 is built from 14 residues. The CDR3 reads CASRRQVSTDTQYF. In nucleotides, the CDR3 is TGTGCCAGCAGACGACAGGTTAGCACAGATACGCAGTATTTT.